The clone carrying this T cell receptor beta chain was seen a few times. Its antigen is as yet unknown. The sample is drawn from a study of post-analysis software for immune sequencing data. Across the whole study: Clinical courses comprised relapsing-remitting, secondary progressive and progressive-relapsing multiple sclerosis.

Prepared libraries of TCR beta cDNA carried unique molecular identifiers. The yield from roughly 1 to 10 million T cells was 500,000 or so cDNA molecules in total. TCRdb re-called the PCR reads through MiXCR, storing one row per CDR3 protein. The repertoire includes about 430,000 distinct CDR3 sequences, over 30% of them detected once, and 7.6% sits in the top ten. Study-level findings and limits: For normalized Chao1 diversity, multiple sclerosis patients scored significantly lower than controls did. The F measure placed samples prepared in the same batch into strongly shared clusters.

Sample: blood. The TCR comes from a girl aged 2 to 10 with multiple sclerosis.

The CDR3 protein is CASSPGAGVNEQFF. CDR3 nucleotides: TGTGCCAGCAGTCCCGGGGCCGGGGTCAATGAGCAGTTCTTC. The chain carries TRBV12-3 or TRBV12-4 and TRBJ2-1; either TRBD1 or TRBD2 may supply D (5 bases each). The CDR3 runs to 14 residues. Trimming shortened V by 5 bases and J by 6 bases, and 14 bases separated the two germline ends.